Listed here are 10 T cell receptor beta chains from one sample, sequenced in a study of blood T cell repertoires in COVID-19. Repertoires were generated with immunoSEQ multiplex PCR, while TCRdb's copy carries only in-frame clones and drops some. The table has 45,000 to 55,000 clones, about 63% seen once; the top ten hold 8.5% to 9%. The sequenced sample was peripheral blood. Receptor source: a woman aged 70-85 years with acute or convalescent COVID-19.

V usage is TRBV23-1 and J usage is TRBJ2-6; D remains unclear. TRBV23-1 carries the ORF label, with uncertain function. CDR3 length: 11 amino acids. CDR3 protein: CGRSGANVLTF. In DNA, the CDR3 is TGCGGTCGCTCTGGGGCCAACGTCCTGACTTTC.

This clone was seen more than once but under ten times. The chain recombines TRBV29-1 with TRBJ1-2; D unresolved. The germline V and J ends were trimmed by 3 bases and 4 bases, with 6 bases remaining between them. The germline V gene encodes CDR1 SQVTM and CDR2 ANQGSEA. This CDR3 is 11 amino acids long. The CDR3 DNA follows: TGCAGCGTTGATGGGCCCTATGGCTACACCTTC. Protein product: CSVDGPYGYTF.

V gene TRBV27 combines with J gene TRBJ2-3; 13 positions agree with TRBD2. Germline V lookup: CDR1 MNHEY, CDR2 SMNVEV (reference sequence). V lost 6 bases, J lost 1 base, and 1 base stayed unmatched. The length of the CDR3 is 15 residues. CDR3 sequence reads: CASRGLAGRTDTQYF. CDR3 sequence (DNA): TGTGCCAGCAGGGGACTAGCGGGACGCACAGATACGCAGTATTTT.

The gene calls are TRBV7-2 and TRBJ1-4, with 7 positions matching TRBD1. The germline CDR1 and CDR2 sequences are SGHTA and FQGNSA. This CDR3 region has 14 residues. V trimming: 3 bases; J trimming: 6 bases; junction bases outside the gene matches: 4. DNA of the CDR3: TGTGCCAGCAGCTTTGTAACAGGGGATGAAAAACTGTTTTTT. Residues: CASSFVTGDEKLFF.

The rearrangement links TRBV2 to TRBJ2-5; TRBD2 matches 7 bases. The CDR3 covers 16 residues. V gave up 5 bases and J gave up 1 base; unmatched junction bases: 10. Germline CDR1 and CDR2: SNHLY and FYNNEI. The DNA of the CDR3 is TGTGCCAGCAGTATCCTCAGGGCGGGAGCCCAAGAGACCCAGTACTTC. Translated: CASSILRAGAQETQYF. Full variable domain (outside the CDR3, taken from reference TRBV2 and TRBJ2-5): EPEVTQTPSHQVTQMGQEVILRCVPISNHLYFYWYRQILGQKVEFLVSFYNNEISEKSEIFDDQFSVERPDGSNFTLKIRSTKLEDSAMYFCASSILRAGAQETQYFGPGTRLLVL.

The chain is built from TRBV6-2 or TRBV6-3 and TRBJ1-5, with D uncertain. Germline CDR1 MNHEY, CDR2 SVGEGT. The CDR3 covers 15 residues. V lost 0 bases and J lost 0, with 6 bases in between. CDR3 sequence: CASSYSGDSNQPQHF. CDR3 coding DNA: TGTGCCAGCAGTTACTCGGGAGATAGCAATCAGCCCCAGCATTTT.

CDR3 nucleotides: TGTGCCCCTCGTGGGCCCGGTAAAGCCGAACCGAGTAACTATGGCTACACCTTC. It encodes CAPRGPGKAEPSNYGYTF. V is TRBV10-3 and J is TRBJ1-2; no definite D call. CDR3 size: 18 residues. Germline CDR1 is ENHRY and CDR2 is SYGVKD. Trimming cost V 11 bases and J 1 base, with 29 bases left between them.

This chain uses TRBV9 with TRBJ2-3; no reliable D call. Germline V gene lookup returns CDR1 SGDLS and CDR2 YYNGEE. V was clipped by 4 bases and J by 2 bases, with 5 bases between them. The CDR3 has 12 amino acids. The CDR3 DNA reads TGTGCCAGCAGCATCAACACAGATACGCAGTATTTT. Its translation is CASSINTDTQYF.

This clone was counted a single time. The chain couples TRBV19 to TRBJ2-2; 12 bases line up with TRBD2. This CDR3 is 18 amino acids long. The junction had 9 bases not matched to a gene; V was cut back by 7 bases and J by 0 bases. Germline V CDR1 and CDR2: LNHDA, SQIVND (reference sequence). Here the CDR3 DNA reads TGTGCCAGTACCTCCAGCGCTAGCGGGAGGGCGAACACCGGGGAGCTGTTTTTT. Translating it yields CASTSSASGRANTGELFF.

The chain couples TRBV7-8 to TRBJ2-2, with D possibly matching TRBD1 (5 bases). Germline V gene data show CDR1 as SGHVS and CDR2 as FQNEAQ. The CDR3 contains 14 residues. V lost 5 bases, J lost 7 bases, and 14 bases lay in between. The CDR3 spells CASSPRREGGELFF. CDR3 DNA sequence: TGTGCCAGCAGCCCCCGCAGGGAAGGCGGGGAGCTGTTTTTT.